The sequence of this TCR beta chain was determined in a study of shared clonotypes between healthy human individuals. Study-level findings and limits: Inspection by rarefaction showed sorted-subset sequencing to be incomplete despite large depth.

Looked up from germline, CDR1 is SGDLS and CDR2 is YYNGEE. V lost 0 bases, J lost 4 bases, and 11 bases lay in between. This CDR3 contains 15 residues. Measured with immunoSEQ multiplex PCR; TCRdb has only the in-frame clones, and not every one. There are about 980,000 clones in the sample; over 75% occur only once, and approximately 1.5% lies in the top ten. Comment on this clone: The target antigen is unknown.

What was sequenced was memory CD4+ T cells sorted from blood. Subset noted: CD45RA-negative fraction. This clonotype was sampled from a man aged 18 to 35 in good health. The chain joins TRBV9 to TRBJ1-3, with D unresolved. CDR3 residues: CASSVAPGEGNTIYF. The CDR3 bases are TGTGCCAGCAGCGTAGCTCCGGGAGAAGGAAACACCATATATTTT.